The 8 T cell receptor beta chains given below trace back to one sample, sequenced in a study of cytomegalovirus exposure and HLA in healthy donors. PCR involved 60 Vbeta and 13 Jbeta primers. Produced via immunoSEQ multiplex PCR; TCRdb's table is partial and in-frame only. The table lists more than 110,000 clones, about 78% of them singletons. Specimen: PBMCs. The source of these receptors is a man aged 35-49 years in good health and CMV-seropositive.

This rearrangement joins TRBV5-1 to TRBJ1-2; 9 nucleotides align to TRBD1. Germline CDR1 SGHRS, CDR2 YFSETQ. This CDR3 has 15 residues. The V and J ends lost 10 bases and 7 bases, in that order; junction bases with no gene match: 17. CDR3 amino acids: CAAPGQGSRNFGYTF. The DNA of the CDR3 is TGCGCCGCTCCGGGACAGGGTTCTAGAAATTTTGGCTACACCTTC.

The chain's CDR3 is CASSVGPGWEQYF. In DNA, the CDR3 is TGTGCCAGCAGCGTAGGGCCTGGTTGGGAGCAGTACTTC. J is TRBJ2-7 and V is TRBV9; D uncertain. The V end was cut by 0 bases, the J end by 7 bases, with 11 bases between. CDR1 is SGDLS, CDR2 YYNGEE, per germline. This CDR3 has 13 residues.

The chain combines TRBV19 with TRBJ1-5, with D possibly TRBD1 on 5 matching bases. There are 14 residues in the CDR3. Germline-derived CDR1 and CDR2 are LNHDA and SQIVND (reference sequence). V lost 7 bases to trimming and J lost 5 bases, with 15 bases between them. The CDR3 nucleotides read TGTGCCAGTATCGGACATGTTGCCGATCAGCCCCAGCATTTT. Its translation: CASIGHVADQPQHF.

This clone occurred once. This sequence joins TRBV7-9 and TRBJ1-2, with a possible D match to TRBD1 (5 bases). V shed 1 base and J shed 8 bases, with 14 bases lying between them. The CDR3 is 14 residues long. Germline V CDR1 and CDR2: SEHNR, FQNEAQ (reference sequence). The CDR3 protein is CASSLVGLGVGYTF. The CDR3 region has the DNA TGTGCCAGCAGCTTAGTGGGACTTGGAGTCGGCTACACCTTC.

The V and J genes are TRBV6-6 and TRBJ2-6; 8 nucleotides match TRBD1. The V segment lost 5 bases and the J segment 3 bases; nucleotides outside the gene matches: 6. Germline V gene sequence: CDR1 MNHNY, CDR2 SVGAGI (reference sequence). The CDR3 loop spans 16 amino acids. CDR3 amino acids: CASSPGDRGGANVLTF. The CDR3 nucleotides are TGTGCCAGCAGTCCAGGCGACAGGGGTGGGGCCAACGTCCTGACTTTC.

The CDR3 protein is CASSPGTYDYNEQFF. The CDR3 DNA follows: TGTGCCAGCAGCCCCGGGACTTATGACTACAATGAGCAGTTCTTC. The chain links TRBV6-4 to TRBJ2-1; D perhaps matches TRBD2 (6 bases). CDR1 and CDR2 (germline): MRHNA, SNTAGT. Trimming removed 6 bases from V and 3 bases from J, with 15 bases in between. This CDR3 has 15 amino acids.

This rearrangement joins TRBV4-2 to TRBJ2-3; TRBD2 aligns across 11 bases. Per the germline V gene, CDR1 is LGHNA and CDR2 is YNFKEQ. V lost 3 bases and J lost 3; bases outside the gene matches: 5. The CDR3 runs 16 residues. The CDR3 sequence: CASSQGSGGATDTQYF. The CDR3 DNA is TGTGCCAGCAGCCAGGGTAGCGGGGGGGCAACAGATACGCAGTATTTT.

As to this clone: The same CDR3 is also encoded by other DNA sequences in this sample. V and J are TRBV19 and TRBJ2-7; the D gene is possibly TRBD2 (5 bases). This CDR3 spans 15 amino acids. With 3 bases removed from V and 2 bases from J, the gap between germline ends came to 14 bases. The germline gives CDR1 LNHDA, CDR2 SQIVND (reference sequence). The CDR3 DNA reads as TGTGCCAGTAGTATTGGGAGCGGCGGAACCTACGAGCAGTACTTC. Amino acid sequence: CASSIGSGGTYEQYF.